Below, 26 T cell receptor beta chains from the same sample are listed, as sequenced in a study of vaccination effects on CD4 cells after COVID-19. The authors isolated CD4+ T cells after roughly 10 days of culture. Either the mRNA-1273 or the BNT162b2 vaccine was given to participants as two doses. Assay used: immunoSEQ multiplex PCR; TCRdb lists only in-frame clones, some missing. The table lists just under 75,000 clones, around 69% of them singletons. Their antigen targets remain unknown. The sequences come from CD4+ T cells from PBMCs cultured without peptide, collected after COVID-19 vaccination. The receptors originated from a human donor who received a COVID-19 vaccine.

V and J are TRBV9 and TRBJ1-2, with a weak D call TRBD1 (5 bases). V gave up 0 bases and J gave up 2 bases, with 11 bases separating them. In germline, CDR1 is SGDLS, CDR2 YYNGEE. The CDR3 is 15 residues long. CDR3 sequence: CASSVGHRPNYGYTF. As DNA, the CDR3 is TGTGCCAGCAGCGTAGGCCACAGGCCCAACTATGGCTACACCTTC. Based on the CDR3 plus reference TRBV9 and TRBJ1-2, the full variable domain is DSGVTQTPKHLITATGQRVTLRCSPRSGDLSVYWYQQSLDQGLQFLIQYYNGEERAKGNILERFSAQQFPDLHSELNLSSLELGDSALYFCASSVGHRPNYGYTFGSGTRLTVV.

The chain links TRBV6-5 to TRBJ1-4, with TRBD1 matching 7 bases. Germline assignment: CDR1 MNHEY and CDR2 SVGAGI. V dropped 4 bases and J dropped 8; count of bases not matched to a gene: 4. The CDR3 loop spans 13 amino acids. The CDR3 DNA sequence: TGTGCCAGCAGTTTCATACAGGGGGAAAAACTGTTTTTT. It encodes CASSFIQGEKLFF.

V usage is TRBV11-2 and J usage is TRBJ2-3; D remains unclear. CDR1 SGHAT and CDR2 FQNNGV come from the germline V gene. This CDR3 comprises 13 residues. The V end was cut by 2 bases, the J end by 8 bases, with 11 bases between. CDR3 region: CASSLILTSTQYF. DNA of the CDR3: TGTGCCAGCAGCTTAATTTTGACCAGTACGCAGTATTTT.

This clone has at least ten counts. The CDR3 reads CASSSGLAGNSYEQYV. The CDR3 coding sequence is TGTGCCAGCAGCTCTGGTCTAGCGGGGAACTCCTACGAGCAGTACGTC. V gene TRBV7-8 combines with J gene TRBJ2-7; 9 nucleotides match TRBD2. Unmatched junction bases numbered 7, after V lost 4 bases and J lost 0 bases. The CDR3 extends over 16 amino acids. Germline V gene data show CDR1 as SGHVS and CDR2 as FQNEAQ.

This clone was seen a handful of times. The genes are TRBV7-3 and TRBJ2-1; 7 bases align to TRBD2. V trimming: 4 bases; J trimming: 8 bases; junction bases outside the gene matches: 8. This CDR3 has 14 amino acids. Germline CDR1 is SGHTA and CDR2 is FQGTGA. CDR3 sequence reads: CASSSRTSSHEQFF. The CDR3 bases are TGTGCCAGCAGCTCGAGGACTAGTTCGCATGAGCAGTTCTTC.

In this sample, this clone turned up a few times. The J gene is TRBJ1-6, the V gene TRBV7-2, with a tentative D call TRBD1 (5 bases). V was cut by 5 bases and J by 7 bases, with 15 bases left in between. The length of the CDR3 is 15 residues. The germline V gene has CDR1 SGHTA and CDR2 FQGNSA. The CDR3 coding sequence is TGTGCCAGCAGCGGGAGGGGTACAGAGAATTCACCCCTCCACTTT. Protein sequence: CASSGRGTENSPLHF.

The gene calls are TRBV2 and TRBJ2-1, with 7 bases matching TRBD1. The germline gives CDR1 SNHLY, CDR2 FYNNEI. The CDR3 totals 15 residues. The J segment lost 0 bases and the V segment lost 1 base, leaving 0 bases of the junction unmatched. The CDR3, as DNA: TGTGCCAGCAGTGAAGGGACAGGCTCCTACAATGAGCAGTTCTTC. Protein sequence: CASSEGTGSYNEQFF.

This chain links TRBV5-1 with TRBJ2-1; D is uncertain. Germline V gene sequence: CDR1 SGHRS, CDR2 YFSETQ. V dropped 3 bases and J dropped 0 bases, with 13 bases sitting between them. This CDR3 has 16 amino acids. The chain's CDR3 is CASSSADSSSYNEQFF. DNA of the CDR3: TGCGCCAGCAGCTCGGCCGACTCGAGCTCCTACAATGAGCAGTTCTTC.

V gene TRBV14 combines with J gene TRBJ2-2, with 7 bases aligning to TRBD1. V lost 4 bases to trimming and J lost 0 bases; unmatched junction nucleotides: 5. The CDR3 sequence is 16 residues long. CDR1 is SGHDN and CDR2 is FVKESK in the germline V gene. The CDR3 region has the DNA TGTGCCAGCAGCCGAATGACAGGGTCGAACACCGGGGAGCTGTTTTTT. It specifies CASSRMTGSNTGELFF. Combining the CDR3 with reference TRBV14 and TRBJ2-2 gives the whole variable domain EAGVTQFPSHSVIEKGQTVTLRCDPISGHDNLYWYRRVMGKEIKFLLHFVKESKQDESGMPNNRFLAERTGGTYSTLKVQPAELEDSGVYFCASSRMTGSNTGELFFGEGSRLTVL.

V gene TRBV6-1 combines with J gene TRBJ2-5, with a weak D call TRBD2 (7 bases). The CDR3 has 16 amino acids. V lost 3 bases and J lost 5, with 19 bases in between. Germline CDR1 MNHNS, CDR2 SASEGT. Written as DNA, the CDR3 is TGTGCCAGCAGTGATCTGGGGAGGGGGGCAGGGGAGACCCAGTACTTC. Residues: CASSDLGRGAGETQYF.

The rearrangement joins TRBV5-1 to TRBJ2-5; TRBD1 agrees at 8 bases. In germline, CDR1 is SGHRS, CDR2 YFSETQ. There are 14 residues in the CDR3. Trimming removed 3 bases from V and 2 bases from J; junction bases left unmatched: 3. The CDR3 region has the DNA TGCGCCAGCAGCTCGGGACAGGAGCAAGAGACCCAGTACTTC. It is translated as CASSSGQEQETQYF.

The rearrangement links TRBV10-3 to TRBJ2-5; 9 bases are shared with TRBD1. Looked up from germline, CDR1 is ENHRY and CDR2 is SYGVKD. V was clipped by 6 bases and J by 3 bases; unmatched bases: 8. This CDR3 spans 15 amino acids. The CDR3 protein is CAISVQGAGEETQYF. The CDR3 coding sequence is TGTGCCATCAGCGTACAGGGGGCCGGGGAAGAGACCCAGTACTTC.

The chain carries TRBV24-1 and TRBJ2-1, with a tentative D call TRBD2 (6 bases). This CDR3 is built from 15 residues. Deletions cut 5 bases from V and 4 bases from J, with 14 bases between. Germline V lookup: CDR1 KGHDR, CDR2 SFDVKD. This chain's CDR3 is CATSVRGATYNEQFF. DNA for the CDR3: TGTGCCACCAGTGTGCGGGGAGCTACGTACAATGAGCAGTTCTTC.

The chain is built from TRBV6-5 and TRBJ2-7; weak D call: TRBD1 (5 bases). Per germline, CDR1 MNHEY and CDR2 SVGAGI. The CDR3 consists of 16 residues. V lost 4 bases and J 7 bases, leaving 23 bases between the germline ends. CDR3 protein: CASSFSRETPATEQYV. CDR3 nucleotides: TGTGCCAGCAGTTTTAGCAGGGAAACTCCCGCTACGGAGCAGTACGTC.

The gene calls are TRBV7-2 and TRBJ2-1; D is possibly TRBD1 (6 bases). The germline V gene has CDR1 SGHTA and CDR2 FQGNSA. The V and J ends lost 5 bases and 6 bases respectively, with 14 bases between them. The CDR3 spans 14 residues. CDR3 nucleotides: TGTGCCAGCAGCGTCGGACAGAAGGGCAATGAGCAGTTCTTC. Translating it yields CASSVGQKGNEQFF.

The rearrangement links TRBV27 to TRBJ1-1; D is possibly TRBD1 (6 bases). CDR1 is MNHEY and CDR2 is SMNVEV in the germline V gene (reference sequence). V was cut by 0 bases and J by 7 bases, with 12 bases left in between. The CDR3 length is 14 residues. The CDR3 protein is CASSLSHRVSEAFF. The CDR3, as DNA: TGTGCCAGCAGTTTATCGCACAGGGTCAGTGAAGCTTTCTTT.

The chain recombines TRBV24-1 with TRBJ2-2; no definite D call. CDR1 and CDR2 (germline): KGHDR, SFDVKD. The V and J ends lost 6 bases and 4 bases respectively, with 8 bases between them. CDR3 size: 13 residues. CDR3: CATSIARTGELFF. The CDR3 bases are TGTGCCACCAGTATCGCCCGCACCGGGGAGCTGTTTTTT.

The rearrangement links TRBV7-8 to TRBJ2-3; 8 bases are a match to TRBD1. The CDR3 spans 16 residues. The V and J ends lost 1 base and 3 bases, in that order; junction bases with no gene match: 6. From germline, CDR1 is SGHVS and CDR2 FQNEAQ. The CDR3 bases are TGTGCCAGCAGCTTAGTAGCAGGGGGCACAACAGATACGCAGTATTTT. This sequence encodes CASSLVAGGTTDTQYF.

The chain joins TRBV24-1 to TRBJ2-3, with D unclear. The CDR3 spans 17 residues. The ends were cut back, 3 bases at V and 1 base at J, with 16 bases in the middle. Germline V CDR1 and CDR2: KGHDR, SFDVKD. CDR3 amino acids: CATSDASSTRGTDTQYF. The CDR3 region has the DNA TGTGCCACCAGTGATGCCAGCTCTACAAGAGGCACAGATACGCAGTATTTT.

For the CDR3, the DNA is TGTGCCAGCAGTTACTTCGGGAATTCACCCCTCCACTTT. As protein: CASSYFGNSPLHF. The rearrangement links TRBV6-5 to TRBJ1-6; D call uncertain. With 1 base removed from V and 7 bases from J, the gap between germline ends came to 5 bases. This CDR3 has 13 residues. CDR1 MNHEY and CDR2 SVGAGI come from the germline V gene.

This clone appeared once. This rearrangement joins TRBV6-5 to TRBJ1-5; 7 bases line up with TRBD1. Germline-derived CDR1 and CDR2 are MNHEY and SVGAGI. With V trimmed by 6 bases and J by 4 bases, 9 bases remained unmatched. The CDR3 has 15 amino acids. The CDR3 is CASRVTGVGNQPQHF. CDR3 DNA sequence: TGTGCCAGCAGAGTAACAGGGGTGGGTAATCAGCCCCAGCATTTT.

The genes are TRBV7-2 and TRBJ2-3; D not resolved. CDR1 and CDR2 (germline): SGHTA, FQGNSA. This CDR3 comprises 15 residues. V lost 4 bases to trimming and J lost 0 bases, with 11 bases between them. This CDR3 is CASSSRLTSTDTQYF. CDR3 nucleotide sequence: TGTGCCAGCAGCTCGAGACTGACTAGCACAGATACGCAGTATTTT. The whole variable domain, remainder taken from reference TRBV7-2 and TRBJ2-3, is GAGVSQSPSNKVTEKGKDVELRCDPISGHTALYWYRQSLGQGLEFLIYFQGNSAPDKSGLPSDRFSAERTGGSVSTLTIQRTQQEDSAVYLCASSSRLTSTDTQYFGPGTRLTVL.

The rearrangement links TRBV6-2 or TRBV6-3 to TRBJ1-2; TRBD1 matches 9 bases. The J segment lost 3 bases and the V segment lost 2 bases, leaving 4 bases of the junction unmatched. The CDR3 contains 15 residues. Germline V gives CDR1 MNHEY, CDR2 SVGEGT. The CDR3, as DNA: TGTGCCAGCAGTTACCGGACAGGGGTTCACTATGGCTACACCTTC. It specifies CASSYRTGVHYGYTF.

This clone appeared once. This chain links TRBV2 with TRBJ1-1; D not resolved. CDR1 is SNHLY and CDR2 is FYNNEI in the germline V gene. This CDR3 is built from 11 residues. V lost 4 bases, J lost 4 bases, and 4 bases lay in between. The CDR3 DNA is TGTGCCAGCAGTGTTGTCACTGAAGCTTTCTTT. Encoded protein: CASSVVTEAFF.

CDR3 residues: CASSLTGESYNEQFF. CDR3 coding DNA: TGTGCCAGCAGCTTGACAGGGGAATCCTACAATGAGCAGTTCTTC. The rearrangement uses TRBV9 and TRBJ2-1; 8 positions match TRBD1. V lost 4 bases and J lost 1; bases outside the gene matches: 4. The CDR3 extends over 15 amino acids. Germline V gives CDR1 SGDLS, CDR2 YYNGEE.

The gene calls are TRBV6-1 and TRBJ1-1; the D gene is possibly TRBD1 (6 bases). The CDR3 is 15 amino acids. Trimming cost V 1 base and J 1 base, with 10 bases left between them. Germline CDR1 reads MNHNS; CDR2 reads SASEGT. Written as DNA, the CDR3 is TGTGCCAGCAGTGAAGTGGGGGGCGGGAACACTGAAGCTTTCTTT. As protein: CASSEVGGGNTEAFF.